Presented here are 25 T cell receptor beta chains from one specimen sequenced in a study of neurological immune-mediated disorders. From the 5' RACE reads, TCRdb called clonotypes with MiXCR, one entry per CDR3 protein. The sample consists of 80,000 to 85,000 distinct CDR3 sequences, about 2.5% of them appearing once. The sequenced sample was PBMCs. These receptors originate from a woman under 40 with multiple sclerosis.

This clonotype was counted at least ten times. The chain uses TRBV7-2 and TRBJ2-7; a weak D match, TRBD2 (6 bases). The CDR3 length is 13 residues. V was clipped by 3 bases and J by 5 bases, with 11 bases between them. The germline V gene encodes CDR1 SGHTA and CDR2 FQGNSA. CDR3 residues: CASSLGGEDEQYF. The DNA for the CDR3 is TGTGCCAGCAGCTTGGGGGGTGAGGACGAGCAGTACTTC.

This clonotype was counted ten times or more. The chain is built from TRBV20-1 and TRBJ2-3, with D uncertain. Germline values: CDR1 DFQATT, CDR2 SNEGSKA (reference sequence). Trimming took off 1 base at V and 1 base at J, with 6 bases between the two ends. This CDR3 is 13 amino acids long. The CDR3 loop reads CSARGPRTDTQYF. The CDR3 DNA is TGCAGTGCTAGAGGACCCCGCACAGATACGCAGTATTTT.

Many counts were recorded for this clonotype. The chain is built from TRBV5-1 and TRBJ1-2; 12 bases align to TRBD1. CDR3 length equals 16 residues. From germline, CDR1 is SGHRS and CDR2 YFSETQ. After removal of 0 bases from V and 7 bases from J, the junction contained 7 bases not matched to a gene. CDR3 loop: CASSLALPGQGAGYTF. CDR3 in DNA: TGCGCCAGCAGCTTGGCTCTACCGGGACAGGGGGCTGGCTACACCTTC.

This clonotype was counted ten times or more. The chain combines TRBV12-3 or TRBV12-4 with TRBJ1-1, with D maybe TRBD1 (5 bases). This CDR3 is built from 14 residues. Deletions cut 5 bases from V and 5 bases from J, with 15 bases between. CDR3 DNA: TGTGCCAGCAGTCTCATCCAGGGTGGGACTGAAGCTTTCTTT. The encoded protein is CASSLIQGGTEAFF.

This clonotype was seen many times. V is TRBV12-3 or TRBV12-4 and J is TRBJ1-2; D possibly corresponds to TRBD1 (6 bases). V lost 3 bases, J lost 4 bases, and 18 bases lay in between. The CDR3 totals 16 residues. The CDR3 DNA follows: TGTGCCAGCAGTTTTACCAGGGGCGGACTAGGCTATGGCTACACCTTC. This sequence encodes CASSFTRGGLGYGYTF.

Ten or more counts support this clonotype. The V gene is TRBV4-3, the J gene TRBJ1-5; maybe TRBD1 (6 bases). With 0 bases removed from V and 7 bases from J, the gap between germline ends came to 13 bases. This CDR3 comprises 15 residues. In germline, CDR1 is LGHNA, CDR2 YSLEER. Here the CDR3 reads CASSQDRGGKQPQHF. CDR3 coding DNA: TGCGCCAGCAGCCAAGACAGGGGTGGGAAACAGCCCCAGCATTTT.

This clonotype was recorded many times. The rearrangement links TRBV12-3 or TRBV12-4 to TRBJ2-2, with TRBD2 matching 16 bases. V trimming: 3 bases; J trimming: 8 bases; junction bases outside the gene matches: 3. CDR3 size: 16 residues. The CDR3 sequence: CASSFGTSGGEGELFF. The CDR3, as DNA: TGTGCCAGCAGTTTTGGGACTAGCGGGGGGGAAGGGGAGCTGTTTTTT.

This clonotype was observed at least ten times. CDR3: CASSWSYEQYF. DNA of the CDR3: TGTGCCAGCAGTTGGTCCTACGAGCAGTACTTC. The chain joins TRBV28 to TRBJ2-7; D not resolved. Trimming removed 4 bases at V and 1 base at J, with 2 bases between. Germline V gives CDR1 MDHEN, CDR2 SYDVKM. This CDR3 has 11 residues.

This clonotype has at least ten counts. V usage is TRBV12-3 or TRBV12-4 and J usage is TRBJ1-1, with a possible D match to TRBD1 (6 bases). V was trimmed by 6 bases and J by 2 bases, leaving 10 bases between them. The CDR3 consists of 13 residues. The chain's CDR3 is CASRATGNTEAFF. The CDR3 nucleotides read TGTGCCAGCAGAGCGACAGGCAACACTGAAGCTTTCTTT.

This clonotype was counted ten times or more. The rearrangement uses TRBV29-1 and TRBJ2-1; D is perhaps TRBD1 (5 bases). V was clipped by 4 bases and J by 5 bases, with 18 bases between them. CDR3 size: 15 residues. The germline V gene has CDR1 SQVTM and CDR2 ANQGSEA. CDR3 DNA sequence: TGCAGCGTTGGGGTAGCACAGGTATTGCACAATGAGCAGTTCTTC. Residues: CSVGVAQVLHNEQFF.

This clonotype was found many times. This sequence joins TRBV5-6 and TRBJ2-7; no definite D call. V was trimmed by 3 bases and J by 1 base, leaving 14 bases between them. CDR1 SGHDT and CDR2 YYEEEE come from the germline V gene. CDR3 length equals 15 residues. The CDR3 bases are TGTGCCAGCAGCTATCCTTCTAAGGGTTCCTACGAGCAGTACTTC. This sequence encodes CASSYPSKGSYEQYF.

This clonotype showed up many times. The chain's CDR3 is CASSYLGGTYEQYF. CDR3 DNA sequence: TGTGCCAGCAGTTACTTGGGGGGGACGTACGAGCAGTATTTT. The rearrangement joins TRBV6-5 to TRBJ2-3; 7 bases are shared with TRBD2. V was clipped by 1 base and J by 11 bases; unmatched bases: 9. CDR3 size: 14 residues. The germline CDR1 and CDR2 sequences are MNHEY and SVGAGI.

This clonotype was counted ten times or more. The chain recombines TRBV27 with TRBJ2-1; D ambiguous. The CDR3 consists of 14 residues. CDR1 and CDR2 (germline): MNHEY, SMNVEV (reference sequence). Trimming stripped 5 bases from V and 5 bases from J, with 13 bases between. The CDR3 here is CASSRRKKDNEQFF. The CDR3 DNA follows: TGTGCCAGCAGTCGCAGGAAAAAGGACAATGAGCAGTTCTTC.

This clonotype was found many times. V is TRBV6-6 and J is TRBJ1-1; unclear D gene. Germline values: CDR1 MNHNY, CDR2 SVGAGI (reference sequence). The CDR3 length is 11 residues. V lost 8 bases and J 2 bases, leaving 6 bases between the germline ends. CDR3 coding DNA: TGTGCCAGCCGGGGAAACACTGAAGCTTTCTTT. Its protein product is CASRGNTEAFF.

This clonotype was counted ten times or more. This sequence joins TRBV29-1 and TRBJ1-1; D unresolved. The length of the CDR3 is 13 residues. Trimming left V 4 bases short and J 0 bases short, with 9 bases between. Germline values: CDR1 SQVTM, CDR2 ANQGSEA. CDR3 in amino acids: CSVGGTLNTEAFF. CDR3 in DNA: TGCAGCGTTGGTGGCACTCTGAACACTGAAGCTTTCTTT.

This clonotype was picked up many times. The gene calls are TRBV7-2 and TRBJ1-1; D unclear. Germline V gives CDR1 SGHTA, CDR2 FQGNSA. There are 14 residues in the CDR3. Trimming cost V 1 base and J 3 bases, with 9 bases left between them. DNA of the CDR3: TGTGCCAGCAGCTTAGTTCCCACTTACACTGAAGCTTTCTTT. This gives the protein CASSLVPTYTEAFF.

This clonotype has a count of ten or more. This chain uses TRBV12-3 or TRBV12-4 with TRBJ1-5; no firm D call. CDR3 length: 12 amino acids. V lost 3 bases and J lost 6, with 6 bases in between. CDR3 residues: CASSFVTQPQHF. The CDR3 region has the DNA TGTGCCAGCAGTTTCGTCACTCAGCCCCAGCATTTT.

This clonotype was seen at least ten times. The chain couples TRBV6-2 or TRBV6-3 to TRBJ1-2; 8 positions match TRBD1. Looked up from germline, CDR1 is MNHEY and CDR2 is SVGEGT. The CDR3 totals 13 residues. J gave up 4 bases and V 4 bases, and 2 bases lay outside the gene matches. CDR3 in amino acids: CASSSGGAYGYTF. The DNA for the CDR3 is TGTGCCAGCAGTTCAGGGGGCGCCTATGGCTACACCTTC.

This clonotype was observed many times. The gene calls are TRBV28 and TRBJ2-3; D is unresolved. The V gene's germline CDR1 is MDHEN and CDR2 SYDVKM. Trimming pared 6 bases from V and 5 bases from J, leaving 12 bases between. The CDR3 extends over 13 amino acids. DNA for the CDR3: TGTGCCAGCAGCCCGTCTGTTGGAGATACGCAGTATTTT. This codes for CASSPSVGDTQYF.

This clonotype was detected ten times or more. J is TRBJ1-1 and V is TRBV24-1; D is possibly TRBD1 (6 bases). The germline V and J ends were trimmed by 8 bases and 1 base, with 7 bases remaining between them. The CDR3 loop spans 12 amino acids. The germline V gene encodes CDR1 KGHDR and CDR2 SFDVKD. CDR3 region: CATMGQNTEAFF. The CDR3 nucleotides read TGTGCCACCATGGGACAGAACACTGAAGCTTTCTTT.

This clonotype occurred many times. The chain is built from TRBV12-3 or TRBV12-4 and TRBJ1-3; no reliable D call. Trimming took 5 bases from V and 7 from J, leaving 18 bases between them. This CDR3 is built from 15 residues. The CDR3 loop is CASSPGPQTRNTIYF. The CDR3 coding sequence is TGTGCCAGCAGTCCCGGGCCCCAGACGAGGAACACCATATATTTT.

This clonotype appeared many times. The chain uses TRBV11-2 and TRBJ2-1, with D perhaps TRBD1 or TRBD2 (5 bases each). The CDR3 contains 13 residues. The ends were cut back, 11 bases at V and 2 bases at J, with 13 bases in the middle. Germline CDR1 and CDR2: SGHAT and FQNNGV. The DNA of the CDR3 is TGTGCCGGGAAATCGGGACCCTACAATGAGCAGTTCTTC. It yields the protein CAGKSGPYNEQFF.

There are many counts of this clonotype. This sequence joins TRBV4-3 and TRBJ2-5; D possibly corresponds to TRBD2 (6 bases). This CDR3 is 16 amino acids long. CDR1 and CDR2 (germline): LGHNA, YSLEER. V gave up 4 bases and J gave up 5 bases, with 20 bases separating them. Written as DNA, the CDR3 is TGCGCCAGCAGCCTTGGAGGAGGGGCTGAGGGGGAGACCCAGTACTTC. Its protein product is CASSLGGGAEGETQYF.

This clonotype was counted ten times or more. The chain links TRBV7-2 to TRBJ2-4; TRBD2 is a possible D gene (6 bases). This CDR3 spans 14 amino acids. The germline V gene has CDR1 SGHTA and CDR2 FQGNSA. V was pared by 10 bases and J by 2 bases, with 15 bases between. This CDR3 reads CATADGGSKNIQYF. CDR3 in DNA: TGTGCCACCGCAGACGGAGGGTCCAAAAACATTCAGTACTTC.

This clonotype showed up many times. This chain uses TRBV7-2 with TRBJ1-2, with 12 bases aligning to TRBD1. The CDR3 has 17 amino acids. V lost 1 base and J lost 6; bases outside the gene matches: 9. CDR1 is SGHTA and CDR2 is FQGNSA in the germline V gene. CDR3 in amino acids: CASSLVTGTGGADGYTF. The CDR3 nucleotides read TGTGCCAGCAGCTTAGTAACCGGGACAGGGGGCGCAGATGGCTACACCTTC.